This T cell receptor beta chain came from a study of identical twins. Template switching supplied a universal primer site; unique molecular identifiers were carried on the cDNA. In TCRdb, the 5' RACE reads were re-called with MiXCR into one record per CDR3 protein. The repertoire holds about 720,000 distinct CDR3 sequences, with 15% to 20% as singletons. The V gene lost 6 bases and the J gene lost 6 bases, with 12 bases spanning the gap. Germline V gene data show CDR1 as SGHRS and CDR2 as YFSETQ. The CDR3 is 13 residues long. Study results and limitations: Researchers reported excess low generation probability among twin-shared out-of-frame alpha sequences.

This clonotype was seen only a few times. Antigen: not known. The same sample was also studied in work on T cells expressing NK-cell markers. That publication notes: Seven sequenced donors out of eight were HCMV-seropositive, one seronegative. Top CD8+ clonotypes included the dominant CD3+CD56+NKG2C+ clonotypes in six donors.

The receptor was isolated from a woman aged 18-29 years in good health. Sequencing used PBMCs. The chain carries TRBV5-1 and TRBJ2-2; tentative D call: TRBD2 (5 bases). CDR3 in DNA: TGCGCCAGCACCGAATGGGAGTCCGGGGAGCTGTTTTTT. The encoded protein is CASTEWESGELFF.